Listed below are T cell receptor beta chains from one sample, sequenced in a study of cytomegalovirus exposure and HLA in healthy donors. Only in-frame clones appear in the TCRdb table, and some are missing; sequencing was by immunoSEQ multiplex PCR. The profile shows 120,000 or so clones, about four fifths of them singletons. Material: PBMCs. Receptors were obtained from a man between 18 and 35 years old in good health and CMV-seronegative. CDR3s include the opening cysteine and the closing phenylalanine or tryptophan. Fields, in order: CDR3 length, D gene, J gene, V gene, clone size, CDR3 DNA, CDR3 protein. The D gene is left open where the match is weak. For some rows the clone size is stated as once, few or many, or as a class when expanded; others skip it.

>20|TRBD1|TRBJ1-1|TRBV6-1|-
TGTGCCAGCAGTGAAGGGTGGCAGGGGGCGGGGTTGAACGTGAACACTGAAGCTTTCTTT
CASSEGWQGAGLNVNTEAFF
>15|TRBD2|TRBJ2-3|TRBV6-5|-
TGTGCCAGCAGTCGGTCAGCGGGGGGAAGGGATACGCAGTATTTT
CASSRSAGGRDTQYF
>16|-|TRBJ2-1|TRBV19|-
TGTGCCAGTACCGGAAGGGGCGGTGTTGGATACAATGAGCAGTTCTTC
CASTGRGGVGYNEQFF
>15|TRBD1|TRBJ2-7|TRBV18|-
TGTGCCAGCTCACCCTTGACAGGGGAGGTCTACGAGCAGTACTTC
CASSPLTGEVYEQYF
>15|TRBD1|TRBJ2-5|TRBV7-9|-
TGTGCCAGCAGCTTCGGGACAGGGAATAGGGAGACCCAGTACTTC
CASSFGTGNRETQYF
>16|-|TRBJ1-1|TRBV7-9|few
TGTGCCAGCAGCCCAAGACAGGCCGGGATGAACACTGAAGCTTTCTTT
CASSPRQAGMNTEAFF
>14|TRBD1|TRBJ2-7|TRBV13|-
TGTGCCAGCAGCTGGGGACAGGGACCCCGCGAGCAGTACTTC
CASSWGQGPREQYF
>12|-|TRBJ1-1|TRBV11-1|-
TGTGCCAGCAGTCGACAGGTCGAAGAAGCTTTCTTT
CASSRQVEEAFF
>16|TRBD1|TRBJ1-2|TRBV9|-
TGTGCCAGCAGCCCTCGCTCGGGACAGGGACCCTATGGCTACACCTTC
CASSPRSGQGPYGYTF
>19|TRBD1|TRBJ2-1|TRBV23-1|-
TGCGCCAGCAGTCTCACCGGGACAGGAGAAAAGAGCTCCTACAATGAGCAGTTCTTC
CASSLTGTGEKSSYNEQFF
>17|TRBD2|TRBJ2-7|TRBV5-5|few
TGTGCCAGCAGCCCTTCCTCTCGAGCGGGGGTTTCCTACGAGCAGTACTTC
CASSPSSRAGVSYEQYF
>16|-|TRBJ1-5|TRBV7-8|-
TGTGCCAGCAGCTTATTTCCAGGGGTCTCCAATCAGCCCCAGCATTTT
CASSLFPGVSNQPQHF
>16|-|TRBJ1-1|TRBV7-9|-
TGTGCCAGCAGCTTAGGACAGGCAAGTCCTTACACTGAAGCTTTCTTT
CASSLGQASPYTEAFF
>15|TRBD1|TRBJ1-6|TRBV5-8|-
TGTGCCAGCAGCTTGGGACAGGGTAGGAATTCACCCCTCCACTTT
CASSLGQGRNSPLHF
>14|-|TRBJ2-5|TRBV5-8|-
TGTGCCAGCAGCCCCCCTAGTGCCCAAGAGACCCAGTACTTC
CASSPPSAQETQYF
>15|-|TRBJ1-2|TRBV6-1|-
TGTGCCAGCAGTGAAGCGGGGCAGACTTCCTATGGCTACACCTTC
CASSEAGQTSYGYTF
>17|TRBD2|TRBJ2-3|TRBV5-6|few
TGTGCCAGCAGCTTGGGACTAGCGGGGATTATCACAGATACGCAGTATTTT
CASSLGLAGIITDTQYF
>15|TRBD1|TRBJ2-2|TRBV6-4|few
TGTGCCAGCAGTCCCCTAGGGGGCGGCACCGGGGAGCTGTTTTTT
CASSPLGGGTGELFF
>17|-|TRBJ1-1|TRBV5-5|-
TGTGCCAGCAGCTCTAAGACGACAGCTATCATGAACACTGAAGCTTTCTTT
CASSSKTTAIMNTEAFF
>18|TRBD2|TRBJ2-1|TRBV5-1|-
TGCGCCAGCAGCTTGGGTCTAGCGGGGGGCCTTTTTCCGACTGAGCAGTTCTTC
CASSLGLAGGLFPTEQFF
>16|TRBD1|TRBJ1-5|TRBV7-9|-
TGTTCCAGCAGCCAAGAGACAGGGGTTAGCAATCAGCCCCAGCATTTT
CSSSQETGVSNQPQHF
>17|-|TRBJ1-6|TRBV6-1|-
TGTGCCAGCAGTGAAGAGCGGGGGAGTTCCTATAATTCACCCCTCCACTTT
CASSEERGSSYNSPLHF
>15|TRBD2|TRBJ2-7|TRBV5-1|-
TGCGCCAGCAGCGAGACTAGCGGGGGACCTTACGAGCAGTACTTC
CASSETSGGPYEQYF
>19|-|TRBJ1-4|TRBV10-3|few
TGTGCCATCAGTGAGTTAAGAAACTCATTCCTTACCGGCGGTGAAAAACTGTTTTTT
CAISELRNSFLTGGEKLFF
>16|-|TRBJ1-1|TRBV19|-
TGTGCCAGTAGTAAGGGCCGTGGGGGCCTGAACACTGAAGCTTTCTTT
CASSKGRGGLNTEAFF
>16|TRBD1|TRBJ2-4|TRBV27|-
TGTGCCAGCAGTTGGGGACAGGGCTTGGGCAAAAACATTCAGTACTTC
CASSWGQGLGKNIQYF
>13|TRBD1|TRBJ2-1|TRBV7-8|-
TGTGCCAGCAGCCTTGGGACAGTCAATGAGCAGTTCTTC
CASSLGTVNEQFF
>14|-|TRBJ1-3|TRBV12-5|-
TGTGCTAGTGGTTCAACAGGGTCTGGAAACACCATATATTTT
CASGSTGSGNTIYF
>14|-|TRBJ1-5|TRBV9|once
TGTGCCAGCAGCCAGACAGGTTACAATCAGCCCCAGCATTTT
CASSQTGYNQPQHF
>12|-|TRBJ2-7|TRBV11-2|-
TGTGCCAGCAGCTTACGGGACAACGAGCAGTACTTC
CASSLRDNEQYF
>14|-|TRBJ1-5|TRBV7-6|-
TGCGCCAGCAGTTCACAGCTTAGCAATCAGCCCCAGCATTTT
CASSSQLSNQPQHF
>13|-|TRBJ2-3|TRBV2|-
TGTGCCAGCAGCCGCGGACAATCGGATACGCAGTATTTT
CASSRGQSDTQYF
>14|TRBD2|TRBJ2-7|TRBV9|once
TGTGCCAGCAGCCCCACTAGCGGGGGTTACGAGCAGTACTTC
CASSPTSGGYEQYF
>16|TRBD1|TRBJ1-2|TRBV4-3|-
TGCGCCAGCAGCCAAGAAACAAACAGGGGTTCCTATGGCTACACCTTC
CASSQETNRGSYGYTF
>15|TRBD1|TRBJ2-2|TRBV11-2|-
TGTGCCAGCAGCTTAGGGACAGGAGCCTCCAGGGAGCTGTTTTTT
CASSLGTGASRELFF
>14|-|TRBJ1-2|TRBV7-9|few
TGTGCCAGCAGCAGATCAGAATTCGGGTATGGCTACACCTTC
CASSRSEFGYGYTF
>15|TRBD1|TRBJ1-2|TRBV19|-
TGTGCCAGTAGCATGCCGGGACAGGCTAACTATGGCTACACCTTC
CASSMPGQANYGYTF
>18|TRBD2|TRBJ2-1|TRBV11-2|-
TGTGCCAGCAGCTTAGGGGTAGGGAGGGGAGGGCTTCACAACCAGCAGTTCTTC
CASSLGVGRGGLHNQQFF
>16|TRBD2|TRBJ2-1|TRBV9|-
TGTGCCAGCAGCGTAGGTGCTAGCGGGGGGCAAAATGAGCAGTTCTTC
CASSVGASGGQNEQFF
>14|TRBD1|TRBJ1-1|TRBV7-2|-
TGTGCCAGCAGCCCCCGGACAGGGAACACTGAAGCTTTCTTT
CASSPRTGNTEAFF
>14|TRBD2|TRBJ2-7|TRBV15|-
TGTGCCACCAGCAGCGGGGGGGCGAACTACGAGCAGTACTTC
CATSSGGANYEQYF
>11|-|TRBJ2-5|TRBV5-4|-
TGTGCCAGCAGCCGCGGAGAGACCCAGTACTTC
CASSRGETQYF
>13|-|TRBJ1-1|TRBV7-9|-
TGTGCCAGCAGCTTGGGAGGGGGGGTTGAAGCTTTCTTT
CASSLGGGVEAFF
>17|-|TRBJ1-5|TRBV6-1|once
TGTGCCAGCAGTGGGGATTCCGGACATTCTAACAATCAGCCCCAGCATTTT
CASSGDSGHSNNQPQHF
>14|-|TRBJ1-1|TRBV19|once
TGTGCCAGTAGTATGGGGCGTTGGAACACTGAAGCTTTCTTT
CASSMGRWNTEAFF